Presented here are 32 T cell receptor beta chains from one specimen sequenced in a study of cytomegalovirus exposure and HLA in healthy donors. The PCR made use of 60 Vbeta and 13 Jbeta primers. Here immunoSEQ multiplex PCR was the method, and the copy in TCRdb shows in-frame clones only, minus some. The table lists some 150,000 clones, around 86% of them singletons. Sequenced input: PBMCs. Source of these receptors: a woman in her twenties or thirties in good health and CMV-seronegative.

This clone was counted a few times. CDR3 nucleotide sequence: TGCGCCAGCAGCGACAGGGGGCCGGGTAATGAAAAACTGTTTTTT. Encoded protein: CASSDRGPGNEKLFF. The chain joins TRBV10-2 to TRBJ1-4; TRBD1 aligns across 10 bases. Per germline, CDR1 WSHSY and CDR2 SAAADI. CDR3 length: 15 residues. The J segment lost 4 bases and the V segment lost 6 bases, leaving 5 bases of the junction unmatched.

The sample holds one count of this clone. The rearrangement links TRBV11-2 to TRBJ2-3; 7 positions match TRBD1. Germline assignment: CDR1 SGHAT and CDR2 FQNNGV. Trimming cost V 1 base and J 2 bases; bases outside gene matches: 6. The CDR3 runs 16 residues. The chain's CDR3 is CASSLVGRGFTDTQYF. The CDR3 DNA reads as TGTGCCAGCAGCTTAGTGGGCAGGGGGTTCACAGATACGCAGTATTTT.

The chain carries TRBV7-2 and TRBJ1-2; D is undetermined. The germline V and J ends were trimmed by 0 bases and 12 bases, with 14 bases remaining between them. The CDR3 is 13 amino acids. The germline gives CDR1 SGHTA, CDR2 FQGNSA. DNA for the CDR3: TGTGCCAGCAGCTTAGCGGGAGTGGCCCGGAACACCTTC. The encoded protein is CASSLAGVARNTF. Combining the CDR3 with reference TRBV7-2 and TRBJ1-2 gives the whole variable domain GAGVSQSPSNKVTEKGKDVELRCDPISGHTALYWYRQSLGQGLEFLIYFQGNSAPDKSGLPSDRFSAERTGGSVSTLTIQRTQQEDSAVYLCASSLAGVARNTFGSGTRLTVV.

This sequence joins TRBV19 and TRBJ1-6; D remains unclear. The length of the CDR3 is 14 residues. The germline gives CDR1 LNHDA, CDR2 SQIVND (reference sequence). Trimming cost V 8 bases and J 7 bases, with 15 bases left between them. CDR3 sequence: CASGRELWNSPLHF. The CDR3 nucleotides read TGTGCCAGTGGCCGGGAGCTATGGAATTCACCCCTCCACTTT.

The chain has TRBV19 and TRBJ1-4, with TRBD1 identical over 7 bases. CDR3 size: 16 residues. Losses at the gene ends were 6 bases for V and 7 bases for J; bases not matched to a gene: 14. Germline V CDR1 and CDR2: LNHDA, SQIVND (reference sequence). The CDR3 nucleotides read TGTGCCAGTAGACAAAATAAGGGGGCATACGGTGAAAAACTGTTTTTT. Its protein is CASRQNKGAYGEKLFF.

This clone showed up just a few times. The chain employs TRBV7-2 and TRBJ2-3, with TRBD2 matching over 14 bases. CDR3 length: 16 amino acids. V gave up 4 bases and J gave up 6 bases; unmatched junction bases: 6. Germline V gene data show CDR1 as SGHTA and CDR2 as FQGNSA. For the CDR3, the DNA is TGTGCCAGCAGCTCTCGACTAGCGGGGGGGCCGGATACGCAGTATTTT. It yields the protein CASSSRLAGGPDTQYF.

Written as DNA, the CDR3 is TGTGCCAGCAGCCCCCGGACAGGTTGGAACACTGAAGCTTTCTTT. Protein: CASSPRTGWNTEAFF. The V and J genes are TRBV11-2 and TRBJ1-1; 7 nucleotides align to TRBD1. V lost 5 bases to trimming and J lost 1 base; unmatched junction nucleotides: 7. The CDR3 covers 15 residues. Germline CDR1 SGHAT, CDR2 FQNNGV.

CDR3 nucleotide sequence: TGTGCCTGGAGTGTACAAACCTACGAGCAGTACTTC. The encoded protein is CAWSVQTYEQYF. V gene TRBV30 combines with J gene TRBJ2-7; D not resolved. Trimming pared 0 bases from V and 2 bases from J, leaving 5 bases between. Germline-derived CDR1 and CDR2 are GTSNPN and SVGIG (reference sequence). There are 12 residues in the CDR3.

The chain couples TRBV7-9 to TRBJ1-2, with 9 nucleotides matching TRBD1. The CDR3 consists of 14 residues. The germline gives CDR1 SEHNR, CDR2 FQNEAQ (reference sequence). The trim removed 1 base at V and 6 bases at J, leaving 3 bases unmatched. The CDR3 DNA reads TGTGCCAGCAGCTTAGGGTGGGACAGGGATGGCTACACCTTC. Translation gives CASSLGWDRDGYTF.

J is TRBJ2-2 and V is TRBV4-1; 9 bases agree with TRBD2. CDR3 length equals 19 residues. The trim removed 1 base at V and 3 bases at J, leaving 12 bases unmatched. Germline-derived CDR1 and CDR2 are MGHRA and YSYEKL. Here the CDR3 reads CASSQVKFLAGLDTGELFF. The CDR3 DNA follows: TGCGCCAGCAGCCAAGTGAAATTTCTAGCGGGACTGGACACCGGGGAGCTGTTTTTT.

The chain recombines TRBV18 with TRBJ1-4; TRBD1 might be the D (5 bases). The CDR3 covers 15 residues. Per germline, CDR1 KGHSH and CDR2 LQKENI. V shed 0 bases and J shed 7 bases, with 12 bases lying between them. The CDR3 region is CASSPPGERGEKLFF. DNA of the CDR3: TGTGCCAGCTCACCACCGGGTGAAAGGGGTGAAAAACTGTTTTTT. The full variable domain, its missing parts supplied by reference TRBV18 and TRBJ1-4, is NAGVMQNPRHLVRRRGQEARLRCSPMKGHSHVYWYRQLPEEGLKFMVYLQKENIIDESGMPKERFSAEFPKEGPSILRIQQVVRGDSAAYFCASSPPGERGEKLFFGSGTQLSVL.

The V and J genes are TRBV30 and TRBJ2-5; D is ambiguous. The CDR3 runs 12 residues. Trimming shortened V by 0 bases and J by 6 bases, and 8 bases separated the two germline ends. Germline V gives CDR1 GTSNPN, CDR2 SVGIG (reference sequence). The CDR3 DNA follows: TGTGCCTGGAGTGTAACATTAAAGACCCAGTACTTC. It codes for CAWSVTLKTQYF.

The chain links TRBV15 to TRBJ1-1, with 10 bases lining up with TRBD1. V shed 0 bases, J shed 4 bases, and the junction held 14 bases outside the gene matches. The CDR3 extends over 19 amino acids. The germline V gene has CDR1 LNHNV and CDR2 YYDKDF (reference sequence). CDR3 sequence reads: CATSRDLGTGAREVTEAFF. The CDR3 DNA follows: TGTGCCACCAGCAGAGATCTAGGGACAGGGGCCCGGGAGGTCACTGAAGCTTTCTTT. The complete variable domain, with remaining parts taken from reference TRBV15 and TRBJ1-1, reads DAMVIQNPRYQVTQFGKPVTLSCSQTLNHNVMYWYQQKSSQAPKLLFHYYDKDFNNEADTPDNFQSRRPNTSFCFLDIRSPGLGDTAMYLCATSRDLGTGAREVTEAFFGQGTRLTVV.

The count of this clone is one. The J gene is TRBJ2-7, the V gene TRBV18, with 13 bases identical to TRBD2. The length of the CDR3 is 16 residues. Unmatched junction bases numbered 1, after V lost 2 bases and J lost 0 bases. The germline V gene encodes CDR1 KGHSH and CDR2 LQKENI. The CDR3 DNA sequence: TGTGCCAGCTCACCATGGACTAGCGGGGGCTCCTACGAGCAGTACTTC. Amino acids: CASSPWTSGGSYEQYF.

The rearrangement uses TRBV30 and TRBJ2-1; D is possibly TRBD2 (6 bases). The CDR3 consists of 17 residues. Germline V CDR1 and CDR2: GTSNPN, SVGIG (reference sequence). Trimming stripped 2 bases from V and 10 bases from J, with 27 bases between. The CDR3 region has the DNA TGTGCCTGGAGTCTAACGGTCGGGGCGGGATTAGGTTACGAGCAGTTCTTC. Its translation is CAWSLTVGAGLGYEQFF.

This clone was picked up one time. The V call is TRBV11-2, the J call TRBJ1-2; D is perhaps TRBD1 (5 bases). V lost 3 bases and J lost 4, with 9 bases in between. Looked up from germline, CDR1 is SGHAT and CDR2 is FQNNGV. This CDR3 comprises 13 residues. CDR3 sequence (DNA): TGTGCCAGCAGCTTTCAGGGAGGCTATGGCTACACCTTC. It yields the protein CASSFQGGYGYTF.

The CDR3 DNA follows: TGTGCCTGGAGTGACAGGGGCGACACTGAAGCTTTCTTT. Protein product: CAWSDRGDTEAFF. The chain couples TRBV30 to TRBJ1-1, with 7 bases identical to TRBD1. J was trimmed by 3 bases and V by 1 base; bases with no gene match: 2. The CDR3 totals 13 residues. Germline lookup yields CDR1 GTSNPN and CDR2 SVGIG (reference sequence).

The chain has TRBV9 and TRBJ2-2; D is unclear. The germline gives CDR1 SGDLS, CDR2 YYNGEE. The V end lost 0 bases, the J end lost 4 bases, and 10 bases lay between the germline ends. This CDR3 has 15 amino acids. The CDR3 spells CASSVVSSRTGELFF. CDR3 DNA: TGTGCCAGCAGCGTAGTTAGTAGCCGCACCGGGGAGCTGTTTTTT.

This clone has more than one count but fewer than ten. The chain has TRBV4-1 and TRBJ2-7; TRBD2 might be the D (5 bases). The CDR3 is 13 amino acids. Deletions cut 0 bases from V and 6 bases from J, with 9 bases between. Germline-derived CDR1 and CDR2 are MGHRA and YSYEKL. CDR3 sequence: CASSQDHGGEQYF. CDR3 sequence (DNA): TGCGCCAGCAGCCAAGATCACGGAGGCGAGCAGTACTTC.

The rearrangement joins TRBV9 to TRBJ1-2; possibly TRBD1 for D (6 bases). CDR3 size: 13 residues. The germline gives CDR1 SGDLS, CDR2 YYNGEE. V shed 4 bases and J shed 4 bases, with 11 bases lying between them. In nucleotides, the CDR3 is TGTGCCAGCAGCCCCGGACAGATCTATGGCTACACCTTC. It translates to CASSPGQIYGYTF.

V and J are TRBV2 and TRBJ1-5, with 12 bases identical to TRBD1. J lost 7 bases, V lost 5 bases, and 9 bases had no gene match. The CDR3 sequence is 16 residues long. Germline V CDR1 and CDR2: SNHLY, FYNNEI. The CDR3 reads CASSPGTGGGGQPQHF. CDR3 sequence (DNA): TGTGCCAGCAGTCCCGGGACAGGGGGCGGAGGACAGCCCCAGCATTTT.

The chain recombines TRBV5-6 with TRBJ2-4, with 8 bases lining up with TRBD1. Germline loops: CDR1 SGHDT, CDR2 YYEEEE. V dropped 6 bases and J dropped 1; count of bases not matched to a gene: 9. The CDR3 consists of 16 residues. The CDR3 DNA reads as TGTGCCAGCAACTTTGGGGGACAGGTCGCCAAAAACATTCAGTACTTC. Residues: CASNFGGQVAKNIQYF.

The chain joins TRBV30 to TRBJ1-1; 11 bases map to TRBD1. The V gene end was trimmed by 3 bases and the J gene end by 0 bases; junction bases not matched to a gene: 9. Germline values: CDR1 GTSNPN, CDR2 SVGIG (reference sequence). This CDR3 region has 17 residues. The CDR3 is CAWSAPDRGQLNTEAFF. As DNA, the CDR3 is TGTGCCTGGAGCGCACCGGACAGGGGGCAGTTGAACACTGAAGCTTTCTTT. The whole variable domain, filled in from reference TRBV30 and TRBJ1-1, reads SQTIHQWPATLVQPVGSPLSLECTVEGTSNPNLYWYRQAAGRGLQLLFYSVGIGQISSEVPQNLSASRPQDRQFILSSKKLLLSDSGFYLCAWSAPDRGQLNTEAFFGQGTRLTVV.

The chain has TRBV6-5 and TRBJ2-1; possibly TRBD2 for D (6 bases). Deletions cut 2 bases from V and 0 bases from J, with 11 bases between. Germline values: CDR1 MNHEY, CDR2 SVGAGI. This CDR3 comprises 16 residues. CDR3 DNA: TGTGCCAGCAGTTACGCGGCGGGGAGCTCCTACAATGAGCAGTTCTTC. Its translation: CASSYAAGSSYNEQFF.

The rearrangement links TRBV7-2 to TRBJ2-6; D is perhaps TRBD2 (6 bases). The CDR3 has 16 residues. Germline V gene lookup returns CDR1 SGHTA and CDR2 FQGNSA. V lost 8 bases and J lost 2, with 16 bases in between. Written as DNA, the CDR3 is TGTGCCAGCTCCCAGACGGGGGTCCCTGGGGCCAACGTCCTGACTTTC. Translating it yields CASSQTGVPGANVLTF.

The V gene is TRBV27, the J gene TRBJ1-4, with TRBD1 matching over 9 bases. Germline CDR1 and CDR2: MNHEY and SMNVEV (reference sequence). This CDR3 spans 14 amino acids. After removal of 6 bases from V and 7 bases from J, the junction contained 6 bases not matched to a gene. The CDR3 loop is CASSRDRVGEKLFF. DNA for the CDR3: TGTGCCAGCAGCCGGGACAGGGTTGGTGAAAAACTGTTTTTT.

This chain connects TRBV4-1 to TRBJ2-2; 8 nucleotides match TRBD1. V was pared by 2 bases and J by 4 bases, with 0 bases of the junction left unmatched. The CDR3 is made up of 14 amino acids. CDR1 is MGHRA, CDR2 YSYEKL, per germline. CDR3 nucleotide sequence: TGCGCCAGCAGCCAAACAGGGGGCACCGGGGAGCTGTTTTTT. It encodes CASSQTGGTGELFF.

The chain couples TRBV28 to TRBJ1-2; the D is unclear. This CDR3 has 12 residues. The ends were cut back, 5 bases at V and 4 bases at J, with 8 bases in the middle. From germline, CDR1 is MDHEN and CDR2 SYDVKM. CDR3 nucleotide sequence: TGTGCCAGCAGTGCGGCTGGCTATGGCTACACCTTC. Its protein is CASSAAGYGYTF.

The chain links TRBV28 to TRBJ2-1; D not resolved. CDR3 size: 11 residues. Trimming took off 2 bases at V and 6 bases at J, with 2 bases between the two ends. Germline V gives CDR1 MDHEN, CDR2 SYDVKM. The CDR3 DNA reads TGTGCCAGCAGTTTACGCAATGAGCAGTTCTTC. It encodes CASSLRNEQFF.

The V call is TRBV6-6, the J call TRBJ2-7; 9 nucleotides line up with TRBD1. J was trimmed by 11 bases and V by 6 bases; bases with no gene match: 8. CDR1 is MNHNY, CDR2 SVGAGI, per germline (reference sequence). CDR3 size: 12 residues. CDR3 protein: CASSGDRERKYF. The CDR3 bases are TGTGCCAGCAGCGGGGACAGGGAACGCAAGTACTTC.

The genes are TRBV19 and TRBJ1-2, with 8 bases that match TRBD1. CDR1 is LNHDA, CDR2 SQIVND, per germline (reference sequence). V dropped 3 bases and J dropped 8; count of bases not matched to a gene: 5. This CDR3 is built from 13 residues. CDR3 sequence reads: CASSIVTGDGYTF. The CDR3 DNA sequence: TGTGCCAGTAGTATCGTGACAGGGGACGGCTACACCTTC.

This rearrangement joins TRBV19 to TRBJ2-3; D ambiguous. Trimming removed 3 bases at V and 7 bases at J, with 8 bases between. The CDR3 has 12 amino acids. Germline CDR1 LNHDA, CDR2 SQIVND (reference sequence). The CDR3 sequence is CASSITAYTQYF. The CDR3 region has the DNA TGTGCCAGTAGTATTACAGCCTATACGCAGTATTTT.